This T cell receptor delta chain was obtained from a study of gamma-delta T cells after stem cell transplantation. TCRdb reanalysed the RT-PCR reads via CATT. The sample consists of approximately 1,400 delta-chain clones, 4.5% to 7% of them appearing once. Germline CDR1 is GEAIGNYY and CDR2 is EKD. This CDR3 is built from 22 residues. Germline trimming cut 1 base from V and 4 bases from J; bases unmatched to any gene: 24. The chain employs TRDV2 and TRDJ1; the match to TRDD3 covers 12 bases. This clonotype originated in a human donor. It is not recorded whose cells these are; they may come from a transplant donor. Sequenced material: gamma-delta T cells. This CDR3 is CACDTNYPSYSTGGYSGDKLIF. In DNA form, the CDR3 reads TGTGCCTGTGACACAAATTATCCTTCCTACAGTACTGGGGGATACTCGGGCGATAAACTCATCTTT.